This T cell receptor (beta chain) was documented in a study of CD8 T cells in Susac syndrome. The study's findings and limits: The CD4+ T cell repertoires that were profiled in Susac syndrome showed no clonal expansion.

From germline, CDR1 is MNHEY and CDR2 SVGEGT. V was clipped by 8 bases and J by 7 bases, with 15 bases between them. The CDR3 totals 12 residues. On this clonotype itself: Its antigen is not known.

The study sequenced TCR beta in blood CD8+ and CD4+ T cells. All included Susac syndrome patients satisfied recently defined diagnostic criteria for definite or probable disease. With random hexamers, roughly 0.5 to 1 ug RNA was reverse transcribed. Amplification of TCR beta CDR3 across 54 Vbeta and 13 Jbeta was performed with immunoSEQ multiplex PCR. TCRdb re-analysed the immunoSEQ multiplex PCR reads in MiXCR, keeping a single row per CDR3 protein. Of roughly 200,000 distinct CDR3 sequences in the sample, about 94% are singletons; the top ten hold around 0.1%. This TCR derives from a human donor with Susac syndrome. The genes are TRBV6-2 or TRBV6-3 and TRBJ2-7; no clear D. Sequences were obtained from CD4+ T cells from PBMCs. The DNA of the CDR3 is TGTGCCAGCGGGCCCCCCGCGTTTGAGCAGTACTTC. As protein: CASGPPAFEQYF.